The rows below give T cell receptor beta chains drawn from one sample of a study of shared clonotypes between healthy human individuals. Sequencing used immunoSEQ multiplex PCR; TCRdb keeps in-frame clones, though not all of them. The sample includes approximately 2,300,000 clones, 85% to 95% seen only once; the top ten take 0.37%. Material for sequencing was naive CD4+ T cells from PBMCs. The receptors come from a man aged 18-30 years in good health. Some clones in this sample may be carry-over from other donors' samples. Each CDR3 is given with its conserved first and last residue. The D gene is left open where the match is weak.

d_call	j_call	v_call	cdr3_nt	cdr3_aa
NA	TRBJ2-5	TRBV5-1	TGCGCCAGCAGCCCCCGGACAGCCGAAGAGACCCAGTACTTC	CASSPRTAEETQYF
NA	TRBJ2-7	TRBV18	TGTGCCAGCTCACACTCCTACGAGCAGTACTTC	CASSHSYEQYF
NA	TRBJ2-5	TRBV18	TGTGCCAGCTCACCACTGACGGCTGACCAAGAGACCCAGTACTTC	CASSPLTADQETQYF
TRBD2	TRBJ2-1	TRBV29-1	TGCAGCGTTGAAGCCCTAGCGGGATACAATGAGCAGTTCTTC	CSVEALAGYNEQFF
TRBD1	TRBJ2-7	TRBV7-3	TGTGCCAGCAGCCATGCCACGTGGGACAGCTCCTACGAGCAGTACTTC	CASSHATWDSSYEQYF
TRBD1	TRBJ2-2	TRBV19	TGTGCCAGTAGTACGGGACAGACGAACACCGGGGAGCTGTTTTTT	CASSTGQTNTGELFF
NA	TRBJ2-5	TRBV5-1	TGCGCCAGCAGCTTACAGGGTAAAGAGACCCAGTACTTC	CASSLQGKETQYF
TRBD1	TRBJ2-2	TRBV5-4	TGTGCCAGCAGCATAGACAGGGATGGGCTCCACGCCGGGGAGCTGTTTTTT	CASSIDRDGLHAGELFF
NA	TRBJ2-7	TRBV4-2	TGTGCCAGCAGCCGCGGACTGACTTCCTACGAGCAGTACTTC	CASSRGLTSYEQYF
NA	TRBJ2-7	TRBV2	TGTGCCAGCAGTGGCCACCAACGGGGCGAGCAGTACTTC	CASSGHQRGEQYF
NA	TRBJ1-1	TRBV27	TGTGCCAGCAGCCCGAATTGGAACACTGAAGCTTTCTTT	CASSPNWNTEAFF
NA	TRBJ2-1	TRBV30	TGTGCCTGCGCCGTCACCCGCACTAGCTCCTACAATGAGCAGTTCTTC	CACAVTRTSSYNEQFF
NA	TRBJ2-1	TRBV28	TGTGCCAGCAGAACCCTGGGTGGTGGCTCCTACAATGAGCAGTTCTTC	CASRTLGGGSYNEQFF
NA	TRBJ2-1	TRBV1	TGCACCAGCAGCCGACAAAGGGTCCCAAGCCCCAATGAGCAGTTCTTC	CTSSRQRVPSPNEQFF
NA	TRBJ2-7	TRBV5-1	TGCGCCAGCAGCCGGCAAATCAGGGGAAGCTCCTACGAGCAGTACTTC	CASSRQIRGSSYEQYF
NA	TRBJ2-4	TRBV2	TGTGCCACCGGATGGGGAGCCAAAAACATTCAGTACTTC	CATGWGAKNIQYF